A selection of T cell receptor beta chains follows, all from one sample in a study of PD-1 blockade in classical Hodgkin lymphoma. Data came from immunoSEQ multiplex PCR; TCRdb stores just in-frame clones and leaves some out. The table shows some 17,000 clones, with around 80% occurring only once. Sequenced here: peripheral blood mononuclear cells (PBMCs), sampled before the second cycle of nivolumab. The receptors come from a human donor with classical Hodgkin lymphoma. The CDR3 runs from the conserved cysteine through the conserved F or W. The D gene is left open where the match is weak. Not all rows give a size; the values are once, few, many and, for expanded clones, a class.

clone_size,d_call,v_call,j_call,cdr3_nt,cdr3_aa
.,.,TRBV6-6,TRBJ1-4,TGTGCCAGCAGTTCCCCCCTGGGGGGGGAGGAAAAACTGTTTTTT,CASSSPLGGEEKLFF
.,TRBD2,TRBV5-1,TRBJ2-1,TGCGCCAGCAGCCCGGGGGGTTTACATGAGCAGTTCTTC,CASSPGGLHEQFF
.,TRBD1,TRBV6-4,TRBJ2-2,TGTGCCAGCAGTGACTCTGACAGGGCCCCCGGGGAGCTGTTTTTT,CASSDSDRAPGELFF
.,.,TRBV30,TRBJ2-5,TGTGCCTGGAGTCTTTTCGGGGAGACCCAGTACTTC,CAWSLFGETQYF
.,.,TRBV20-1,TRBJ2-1,TGCAGTCGTTTATTCTACAATGAGCAGTTCTTC,CSRLFYNEQFF
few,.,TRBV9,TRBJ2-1,TGTGCCAGCAGCGTAGCGGACAATGAGCAGTTCTTC,CASSVADNEQFF
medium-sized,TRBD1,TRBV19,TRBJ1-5,TGTGCCAGTACGCCTGGGAACAGGGGGTATGTTCAGCCCCAGCATTTT,CASTPGNRGYVQPQHF
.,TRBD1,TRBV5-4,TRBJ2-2,TGTGCCAGCAGGCCCGACAGGGCGGGCGGGGAGCTGTTTTTT,CASRPDRAGGELFF
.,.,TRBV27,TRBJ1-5,TGTGCCAGCAGTTTAAACGGGGGAACGGGACAGCCCCAGCATTTT,CASSLNGGTGQPQHF
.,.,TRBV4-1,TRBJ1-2,TGCGCCAGCAGCCAACCCGGGACCACTTATGGCTACACCTTC,CASSQPGTTYGYTF
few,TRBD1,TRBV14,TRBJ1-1,TGTGCCAGCAGTTTGACAGGGGGCACTGAAGCTTTCTTT,CASSLTGGTEAFF
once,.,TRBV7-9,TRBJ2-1,TGTGCCAGCACCCTTAAGGACTACAATGAGCAGTTCTTC,CASTLKDYNEQFF
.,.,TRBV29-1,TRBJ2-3,TGCAGCGTTGAATGGACGGAGTGCACAGATACGCAGTATTTT,CSVEWTECTDTQYF
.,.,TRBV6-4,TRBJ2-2,TGTGCCAGCAGCCCCACTAGCATGAACGGGGAGCTGTTTTTT,CASSPTSMNGELFF
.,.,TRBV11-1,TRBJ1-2,TGTGCCAGCAGCAGGACCTACGACTATGGCTACACCTTC,CASSRTYDYGYTF
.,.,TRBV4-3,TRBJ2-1,TGCGCCAGCAGCCAAGACGCCGCTTCCCGTGGTGGCGAGCAGTTCTTC,CASSQDAASRGGEQFF
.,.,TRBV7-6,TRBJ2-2,TGTGCCAGCAGCTTAGATACAGGGTACACCGGGGAGCTGTTTTTT,CASSLDTGYTGELFF
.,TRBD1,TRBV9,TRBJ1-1,TGTGCCAGCAGCTCCCGGGGACAGGGGTCCCCTGAAGCTTTCTTT,CASSSRGQGSPEAFF
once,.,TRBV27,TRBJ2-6,TGTGCCAGCAGTCCGCTGGCCCCCTCTGGGGCCAACGTCCTGACTTTC,CASSPLAPSGANVLTF
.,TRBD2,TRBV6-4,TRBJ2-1,TGTGCCAGCAGTGAAACCGGGGGGGCCGAGAATGAGCAGTTCTTC,CASSETGGAENEQFF
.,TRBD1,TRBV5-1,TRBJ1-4,TGCGCCAGCAGCCAGGACAGGGAAAATGAAAAACTGTTTTTT,CASSQDRENEKLFF
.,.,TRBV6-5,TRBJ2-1,TGTGCCACAACGGGGGCAGGTACATACAATGAGCAGTTCTTC,CATTGAGTYNEQFF
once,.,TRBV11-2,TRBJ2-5,TGTGCCAGCAGCTTACAAGAGACCCAGTACTTC,CASSLQETQYF
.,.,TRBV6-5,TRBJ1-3,TGTGCCAGCACCAATAGCGGGGGAAACACCATATATTTT,CASTNSGGNTIYF
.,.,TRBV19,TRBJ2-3,TGTGCCAGTACCTCCCGGCGGGACCTCGGGCAGTATTTT,CASTSRRDLGQYF
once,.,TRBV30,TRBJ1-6,TGTGCCTGGAAAGACAGGATAAATTCACCCCTCCACTTT,CAWKDRINSPLHF
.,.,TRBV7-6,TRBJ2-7,TGTGCCAGCAGCTTAGGGACAGAGCAGTACTTC,CASSLGTEQYF
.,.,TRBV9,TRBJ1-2,TGTGCCAGCAGCGTAAGTTTTGGAGGACGAGGGGAATACTATGGCTACACCTTC,CASSVSFGGRGEYYGYTF
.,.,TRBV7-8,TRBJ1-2,TGTGCCAGCAGCTTATATATGACGGCTTCTGACGGCTACACCTTC,CASSLYMTASDGYTF